These 13 T cell receptor beta chains were all obtained from the same sample, sequenced in a study of response to subunit inactivated influenza vaccine. MiXCR, run by TCRdb on the RT-PCR reads, gives a single entry per CDR3 protein. The table shows 540,000 or so distinct CDR3 sequences, with 10% to 15% occurring only once. Sample: PBMCs from blood, taken around seven weeks after vaccination. These receptors were obtained from a man aged 50-60 years who received an inactivated influenza vaccine.

This clonotype was seen a handful of times. The gene calls are TRBV29-1 and TRBJ1-1; weak D call: TRBD1 (5 bases). This CDR3 is built from 13 residues. Germline lookup yields CDR1 SQVTM and CDR2 ANQGSEA. This chain's CDR3 is CSVRGPTWGEAFF. DNA of the CDR3: TGCAGTGTTCGGGGACCCACCTGGGGTGAAGCTTTCTTT. The variable domain in full, with the rest retrieved from reference TRBV29-1 and TRBJ1-1, is SAVISQKPSRDICQRGTSLTIQCQVDSQVTMMFWYRQQPGQSLTLIATANQGSEATYESGFVIDKFPISRPNLTFSTLTVSNMSPEDSSIYLCSVRGPTWGEAFFGQGTRLTVV.

J is TRBJ2-2 and V is TRBV5-1; tentative D call: TRBD2 (5 bases). The germline V and J ends were trimmed by 0 bases and 7 bases, with 10 bases remaining between them. This CDR3 is 14 amino acids long. Germline values: CDR1 SGHRS, CDR2 YFSETQ. The CDR3 DNA is TGCGCCAGCAGCTTGGCCCTAGAGGGCGGGGAGCTGTTTTTT. It codes for CASSLALEGGELFF.

A single count supports this clonotype. V and J are TRBV3-1 and TRBJ2-1, with 7 nucleotides matching TRBD2. V trimming: 3 bases; J trimming: 2 bases; junction bases outside the gene matches: 7. The germline V gene encodes CDR1 LGHDT and CDR2 YNNKEL (reference sequence). This CDR3 region has 16 residues. CDR3 amino acids: CASSQVSGITYNEQFF. The CDR3 DNA reads TGTGCCAGCAGCCAGGTGAGCGGGATCACCTACAATGAGCAGTTCTTC.

As for this clonotype: The junction does not match germline at one end; this may be a read error. This rearrangement joins TRBV11-2 to TRBJ2-5; 13 bases fit TRBD2. The V gene's germline CDR1 is SGHAT and CDR2 FQNNGV. This CDR3 region has 18 residues. CDR3 in DNA: TGTGCCAGCAGCTCCCCGGGACTAGCGGGATGGTACCATGAGACCCAGTACTTC. This codes for CASSSPGLAGWYHETQYF.

This clonotype was seen more than once but under ten times. The CDR3 is CASRYGQTSGNTIYF. CDR3 sequence (DNA): TGTGCCAGCAGGTACGGACAGACCTCTGGAAACACCATATATTTT. The chain employs TRBV6-2 or TRBV6-3 and TRBJ1-3; possible D gene TRBD1, 6 bases. Per the germline V gene, CDR1 is MNHEY and CDR2 is SVGEGT. The length of the CDR3 is 15 residues. The V and J ends lost 6 bases and 0 bases respectively, with 12 bases between them.

A few counts support this clonotype. The chain links TRBV20-1 to TRBJ2-5, with D unresolved. Looked up from germline, CDR1 is DFQATT and CDR2 is SNEGSKA (reference sequence). The CDR3 is made up of 11 amino acids. Deletions cut 0 bases from V and 5 bases from J, with 4 bases between. The CDR3 here is CSARDWETQYF. CDR3 in DNA: TGCAGTGCTAGAGATTGGGAGACCCAGTACTTC.

The J gene is TRBJ1-2, the V gene TRBV6-5, with TRBD1 as a possible D gene (5 bases). The V and J ends lost 1 base and 2 bases respectively, with 14 bases between them. Germline CDR1 and CDR2: MNHEY and SVGAGI. The CDR3 has 16 amino acids. CDR3 amino acids: CASSYLGALGNYGYTF. CDR3 sequence (DNA): TGTGCCAGCAGTTACTTAGGGGCCCTCGGAAACTATGGCTACACCTTC.

J is TRBJ1-1 and V is TRBV20-1; TRBD1 aligns across 9 bases. The CDR3 is 18 amino acids. V was clipped by 2 bases and J by 1 base; unmatched bases: 14. The germline V gene has CDR1 DFQATT and CDR2 SNEGSKA (reference sequence). The CDR3 reads CSARSLGQGIAGNTEAFF. CDR3 nucleotides: TGCAGTGCTAGATCTCTAGGACAGGGGATAGCGGGGAACACTGAAGCTTTCTTT.

V gene TRBV5-7 combines with J gene TRBJ1-5; TRBD1 is a possible D gene (6 bases). TRBV5-7 is an ORF, and what it does is uncertain. This CDR3 is 14 amino acids long. V shed 1 base and J shed 5 bases, with 10 bases lying between them. This CDR3 is CASSLSSGDQPQHF. In nucleotides, the CDR3 is TGTGCCAGCAGCTTGTCTTCAGGGGATCAGCCCCAGCATTTT.

This chain connects TRBV5-8 to TRBJ1-1; no definite D call. Germline values: CDR1 SGHTS, CDR2 YDEGEE. V was trimmed by 1 base and J by 2 bases, leaving 6 bases between them. This CDR3 region has 13 residues. The CDR3 reads CASSLRFNTEAFF. The CDR3 DNA follows: TGTGCCAGCAGCTTGAGGTTCAACACTGAAGCTTTCTTT.

This sequence joins TRBV29-1 and TRBJ2-1; D may match TRBD1 or TRBD2 (5 bases each). Germline V gives CDR1 SQVTM, CDR2 ANQGSEA. The CDR3 totals 12 residues. V was cut by 4 bases and J by 7 bases, with 11 bases left in between. CDR3 region: CSVVKGTNEQFF. In nucleotides, the CDR3 is TGCAGCGTTGTGAAAGGGACGAATGAGCAGTTCTTC.

V and J are TRBV20-1 and TRBJ2-7; D possibly corresponds to TRBD1 (6 bases). CDR3 length: 14 amino acids. Deletions cut 6 bases from V and 4 bases from J, with 19 bases between. Germline V gene sequence: CDR1 DFQATT, CDR2 SNEGSKA (reference sequence). This chain's CDR3 is CSAFNPGQRYEQYF. In DNA, the CDR3 is TGCAGTGCGTTCAATCCGGGACAAAGATACGAGCAGTACTTC.

There are many counts of this clonotype. The chain combines TRBV20-1 with TRBJ1-1; D remains unclear. The germline CDR1 and CDR2 sequences are DFQATT and SNEGSKA (reference sequence). The CDR3 is 13 residues long. Trimming took off 3 bases at V and 5 bases at J, with 13 bases between the two ends. CDR3 loop: CSARAGMWTEAFF. Written as DNA, the CDR3 is TGCAGTGCTAGGGCGGGAATGTGGACTGAAGCTTTCTTT.